The next 23 T cell receptor beta chains were all read from a single sample in a study of T cell changes during pregnancy in multiple sclerosis. TCRdb's table, derived via immunoSEQ multiplex PCR, lists solely in-frame clones and lacks some. The table records around 41,000 clones, roughly nine tenths of them present only once. The sample was CD4+ T cells from peripheral blood mononuclear cells, taken in the third trimester of pregnancy. The receptors derive from a female donor in good health, enrolled as a control in a pregnancy study.

The CDR3 loop is CASSPPSGALSTDTQYF. DNA for the CDR3: TGTGCCAGCTCACCACCGTCAGGGGCCCTATCCACAGATACGCAGTATTTT. This rearrangement joins TRBV18 to TRBJ2-3; D may be TRBD1 (6 bases). CDR1 and CDR2 (germline): KGHSH, LQKENI. The CDR3 covers 17 residues. Deletions cut 0 bases from V and 2 bases from J, with 15 bases between.

The chain combines TRBV23-1 with TRBJ1-2; D unclear. TRBV23-1 belongs to the ORF category, with a function that is uncertain. V lost 0 bases and J 1 base, leaving 6 bases between the germline ends. The CDR3 covers 14 residues. DNA for the CDR3: TGCGCCAGCAGTCAATCTAGCGATAACTATGGCTACACCTTC. Its protein is CASSQSSDNYGYTF.

The chain couples TRBV5-1 to TRBJ2-5; D is unresolved. Trimming removed 0 bases from V and 2 bases from J, with 5 bases in between. Germline assignment: CDR1 SGHRS and CDR2 YFSETQ. The CDR3 runs to 13 residues. CDR3 protein: CASSLGAQETQYF. The CDR3 bases are TGCGCCAGCAGCTTGGGGGCACAAGAGACCCAGTACTTC.

This chain uses TRBV4-2 with TRBJ1-1, with unresolved D. V was trimmed by 4 bases and J by 1 base, leaving 13 bases between them. CDR1 is LGHNA and CDR2 is YNFKEQ in the germline V gene. The CDR3 runs 15 residues. The CDR3 DNA is TGTGCCAGCAGCCCTTTTGTTTCAGAGAACACTGAAGCTTTCTTT. Translated, it gives CASSPFVSENTEAFF.

The CDR3 DNA sequence: TGTGCCAGCCGCTGGGAGGGACTAGCGGGAGCGGGCGAGCAGTACTTC. The encoded protein is CASRWEGLAGAGEQYF. The chain has TRBV27 and TRBJ2-7; 14 positions agree with TRBD2. The trim removed 8 bases at V and 6 bases at J, leaving 12 bases unmatched. This CDR3 has 16 amino acids. Germline-derived CDR1 and CDR2 are MNHEY and SMNVEV (reference sequence).

This clone showed up just once. The rearrangement joins TRBV11-2 to TRBJ2-7; 9 bases align to TRBD1. This CDR3 comprises 16 residues. Per the germline V gene, CDR1 is SGHAT and CDR2 is FQNNGV. V lost 5 bases, J lost 2 bases, and 10 bases stayed unmatched. In nucleotides, the CDR3 is TGTGCCAGCAGCCCGCTTAGAAGACAGGGGGCCTACGAGCAGTACTTC. This translates into CASSPLRRQGAYEQYF. The variable domain in full, with the rest retrieved from reference TRBV11-2 and TRBJ2-7, is EAGVAQSPRYKIIEKRQSVAFWCNPISGHATLYWYQQILGQGPKLLIQFQNNGVVDDSQLPKDRFSAERLKGVDSTLKIQPAKLEDSAVYLCASSPLRRQGAYEQYFGPGTRLTVT.

The genes are TRBV7-9 and TRBJ1-3, with 8 nucleotides matching TRBD1. CDR1 and CDR2 (germline): SEHNR, FQNEAQ (reference sequence). V shed 1 base and J 1 base; nucleotides not matched to a gene: 3. The CDR3 contains 16 residues. The CDR3 DNA reads TGTGCCAGCAGCTTAGGGGGACAGGTATCTGGAAACACCATATATTTT. Translating it yields CASSLGGQVSGNTIYF.

The V call is TRBV21-1, the J call TRBJ1-4; TRBD1, as called in the table, went unchecked against the DNA. TRBV21-1 has pseudogene status. This CDR3 contains 17 residues. The CDR3 sequence is CASRKHPETDEWEKLFF. The CDR3 nucleotides are TGTGCCAGCAGAAAGCACCCCGAGACAGATGAATGGGAAAAACTGTTTTTT.

The V call is TRBV5-5, the J call TRBJ2-5, with 8 positions matching TRBD2. From germline, CDR1 is SGHKS and CDR2 YYEKEE (reference sequence). The ends lost 3 bases at V and 1 base at J; junction bases unmatched: 2. The CDR3 consists of 14 residues. The CDR3 DNA is TGTGCCAGCAGCTGGGGGACTAGCCAAGAGACCCAGTACTTC. Translated, it gives CASSWGTSQETQYF.

The chain joins TRBV9 to TRBJ1-2; TRBD1 might be the D (6 bases). Germline V CDR1 and CDR2: SGDLS, YYNGEE. This CDR3 contains 15 residues. V was clipped by 0 bases and J by 4 bases, with 13 bases between them. The CDR3 loop reads CASSVAPGVSYGYTF. In nucleotides, the CDR3 is TGTGCCAGCAGCGTAGCCCCAGGGGTGAGCTATGGCTACACCTTC.

This chain connects TRBV4-1 to TRBJ2-7; the D gene is possibly TRBD1 (5 bases). Germline V gene lookup returns CDR1 MGHRA and CDR2 YSYEKL. Trimming removed 1 base from V and 5 bases from J, with 15 bases in between. The CDR3 loop spans 15 amino acids. The CDR3: CASSQGSQGGNEQYF. In DNA form, the CDR3 reads TGCGCCAGCAGCCAAGGATCTCAGGGCGGCAACGAGCAGTACTTC.

This chain links TRBV10-1 with TRBJ2-3; TRBD1 is a possible D gene (6 bases). The germline V gene encodes CDR1 WNHNN and CDR2 SYGVQD (reference sequence). There are 13 residues in the CDR3. V lost 6 bases and J lost 4, with 11 bases in between. For the CDR3, the DNA is TGCGCCAGCAGCTCACAGGGTGCAGATACGCAGTATTTT. Amino acids: CASSSQGADTQYF.

The chain is built from TRBV6-5 and TRBJ2-7, with a possible D match to TRBD1 (6 bases). The CDR3 spans 13 residues. CDR1 and CDR2 from the germline V gene are MNHEY and SVGAGI. The V and J ends lost 7 bases and 4 bases respectively, with 14 bases between them. The CDR3 region has the DNA TGTGCCAGCACAAGGGACACTAATTACGAGCAGTACTTC. Amino acids: CASTRDTNYEQYF.

The chain has TRBV27 and TRBJ2-1, with 7 positions matching TRBD1. The CDR3 covers 14 residues. Germline lookup yields CDR1 MNHEY and CDR2 SMNVEV (reference sequence). The trim removed 6 bases at V and 4 bases at J, leaving 6 bases unmatched. CDR3 amino acids: CASSRQGLYNEQFF. In DNA form, the CDR3 reads TGTGCCAGCAGCCGACAGGGCCTTTACAATGAGCAGTTCTTC.

V usage is TRBV19 and J usage is TRBJ2-7, with 10 bases identical to TRBD1. This CDR3 is 14 amino acids long. CDR1 LNHDA and CDR2 SQIVND come from the germline V gene (reference sequence). V lost 4 bases to trimming and J lost 6 bases; unmatched junction nucleotides: 6. CDR3 in amino acids: CASSKDRGGTEQYF. CDR3 DNA: TGTGCCAGTAGTAAGGACAGGGGGGGCACCGAGCAGTACTTC.

The chain links TRBV28 to TRBJ2-3, with D possibly matching TRBD1 (5 bases). V dropped 7 bases and J dropped 2 bases, with 13 bases sitting between them. CDR1 and CDR2 from the germline V gene are MDHEN and SYDVKM. The CDR3 has 14 amino acids. The CDR3 spells CASTFDRTTDTQYF. The CDR3 DNA follows: TGTGCCAGCACGTTCGACAGAACCACAGATACGCAGTATTTT.

The CDR3 loop reads CASSGQGTEAFF. CDR3 nucleotides: TGTGCCAGCAGTGGACAGGGAACTGAAGCTTTCTTT. V usage is TRBV6-1 and J usage is TRBJ1-1; 7 nucleotides agree with TRBD1. The junction had 1 base not matched to a gene; V was cut back by 4 bases and J by 5 bases. This CDR3 spans 12 amino acids. Germline V CDR1 and CDR2: MNHNS, SASEGT.

This sequence joins TRBV7-2 and TRBJ2-7; TRBD2 might be the D (5 bases). This CDR3 has 12 amino acids. The germline gives CDR1 SGHTA, CDR2 FQGNSA. Trimming removed 4 bases at V and 4 bases at J, with 8 bases between. Here the CDR3 reads CASSSRGYEQYF. CDR3 nucleotides: TGTGCCAGCAGCTCCCGGGGTTACGAGCAGTACTTC. The variable domain in full, with the rest retrieved from reference TRBV7-2 and TRBJ2-7, is GAGVSQSPSNKVTEKGKDVELRCDPISGHTALYWYRQSLGQGLEFLIYFQGNSAPDKSGLPSDRFSAERTGGSVSTLTIQRTQQEDSAVYLCASSSRGYEQYFGPGTRLTVT.

V and J are TRBV9 and TRBJ2-2, with 7 bases aligning to TRBD2. CDR3 length: 17 amino acids. Per the germline V gene, CDR1 is SGDLS and CDR2 is YYNGEE. Unmatched junction bases numbered 9, after V lost 0 bases and J lost 4 bases. CDR3 loop: CASSVAGGGDRTGELFF. The CDR3 DNA sequence: TGTGCCAGCAGCGTAGCGGGAGGCGGGGATCGCACCGGGGAGCTGTTTTTT.

This chain uses TRBV18 with TRBJ2-7, with 9 bases identical to TRBD2. This CDR3 region has 13 residues. Losses at the gene ends were 6 bases for V and 7 bases for J; bases not matched to a gene: 7. The germline CDR1 and CDR2 sequences are KGHSH and LQKENI. The CDR3 loop reads CASSPDLAGEQYF. The CDR3 nucleotides are TGTGCCAGCTCCCCCGATCTAGCGGGGGAGCAGTACTTC.

The chain couples TRBV10-3 to TRBJ1-3; 8 positions match TRBD1. This CDR3 is 14 amino acids long. In germline, CDR1 is ENHRY, CDR2 SYGVKD. J gave up 3 bases and V 4 bases, and 2 bases lay outside the gene matches. In nucleotides, the CDR3 is TGTGCCATCAGTGCAGGACAGGGTGGAAACACCATATATTTT. It codes for CAISAGQGGNTIYF.

V gene TRBV6-6 combines with J gene TRBJ2-7; D uncertain. Per the germline V gene, CDR1 is MNHNY and CDR2 is SVGAGI (reference sequence). CDR3 length: 14 residues. V lost 2 bases and J 3 bases, leaving 11 bases between the germline ends. As DNA, the CDR3 is TGTGCCAGCAGTTACGGGCAGCTTAACTACGAGCAGTACTTC. Translated: CASSYGQLNYEQYF.

The rearrangement links TRBV6-5 to TRBJ1-2; weak D call: TRBD1 (6 bases). Germline CDR1 MNHEY, CDR2 SVGAGI. The CDR3 runs 13 residues. Trimming shortened V by 8 bases and J by 0 bases, and 10 bases separated the two germline ends. CDR3 protein: CASGDNANYGYTF. DNA for the CDR3: TGTGCCAGCGGGGACAACGCTAACTATGGCTACACCTTC.